These 7 T cell receptor beta chains were all obtained from the same sample, sequenced in a study of identical twins. TCRdb passed the 5' RACE reads through MiXCR, listing each CDR3 protein once. In the table there are about 660,000 distinct CDR3 sequences, 8.6% of which are singletons. This sample also belongs to another study, concerning yellow fever vaccine responses in identical twins.

Sequenced input: PBMCs. Source of these receptors: a woman between 18 and 30 years old in good health.

This clonotype was counted only a few times. CDR3 in amino acids: CASTSTGGNNEQFF. The CDR3 coding sequence is TGCGCCAGCACCTCTACCGGGGGGAACAATGAGCAGTTCTTC. The rearrangement links TRBV5-1 to TRBJ2-1; 7 nucleotides agree with TRBD2. V shed 6 bases, J shed 5 bases, and the junction held 8 bases outside the gene matches. The CDR3 is 14 amino acids. The V gene's germline CDR1 is SGHRS and CDR2 YFSETQ.

This chain uses TRBV6-5 with TRBJ1-4; TRBD1 is a possible D gene (5 bases). Germline-derived CDR1 and CDR2 are MNHEY and SVGAGI. The CDR3 has 16 residues. Deletions cut 2 bases from V and 5 bases from J, with 15 bases between. CDR3 nucleotides: TGTGCCAGCAGTTACGCGGTGACAGCAAAAAATGAAAAACTGTTTTTT. Protein product: CASSYAVTAKNEKLFF.

The chain has TRBV7-2 and TRBJ2-7, with 8 positions matching TRBD1. The J segment lost 6 bases and the V segment lost 2 bases, leaving 9 bases of the junction unmatched. Germline V gene lookup returns CDR1 SGHTA and CDR2 FQGNSA. The CDR3 is 15 residues long. The CDR3 here is CASSLFEQGGSEQYF. CDR3 DNA sequence: TGTGCCAGCAGCTTATTCGAACAGGGGGGTAGCGAGCAGTACTTC.

The chain uses TRBV3-1 and TRBJ2-7, with D possibly matching TRBD2 (6 bases). The ends were cut back, 1 base at V and 5 bases at J, with 12 bases in the middle. CDR1 and CDR2 from the germline V gene are LGHDT and YNNKEL (reference sequence). The CDR3 totals 14 residues. Written as DNA, the CDR3 is TGTGCCAGCAGCCAAGCCGGGGGTCGAAACGAGCAGTACTTC. It codes for CASSQAGGRNEQYF.

This chain uses TRBV29-1 with TRBJ2-5, with TRBD1 matching 9 bases. Per the germline V gene, CDR1 is SQVTM and CDR2 is ANQGSEA. V gave up 1 base and J gave up 0 bases; unmatched junction bases: 12. The CDR3 is 18 residues long. CDR3 DNA: TGCAGCGTTGAAGGTGACTACAGGGGGCGGCGGGACCAAGAGACCCAGTACTTC. Protein sequence: CSVEGDYRGRRDQETQYF.

The sample holds a few counts of this clonotype. This rearrangement joins TRBV5-4 to TRBJ2-1; 9 positions match TRBD1. V was clipped by 2 bases and J by 6 bases; unmatched bases: 18. CDR1 and CDR2 (germline): SGHNT, YYREEE (reference sequence). This CDR3 is 19 amino acids long. CDR3 in amino acids: CASSLLMDRGPVYPNEQFF. Here the CDR3 DNA reads TGTGCCAGCAGCTTACTTATGGACAGGGGCCCCGTATACCCCAATGAGCAGTTCTTC. Drawing the rest from reference TRBV5-4 and TRBJ2-1, the complete variable domain is ETGVTQSPTHLIKTRGQQVTLRCSSQSGHNTVSWYQQALGQGPQFIFQYYREEENGRGNFPPRFSGLQFPNYSSELNVNALELDDSALYLCASSLLMDRGPVYPNEQFFGPGTRLTVL.

In this sample, this clonotype turned up many times. V usage is TRBV5-6 and J usage is TRBJ2-6; D gene uncertain. There are 16 residues in the CDR3. V lost 0 bases and J lost 0, with 7 bases in between. Germline V lookup: CDR1 SGHDT, CDR2 YYEEEE. CDR3 sequence reads: CASSLATGSGANVLTF. The CDR3 nucleotides read TGTGCCAGCAGCTTGGCTACCGGCTCTGGGGCCAACGTCCTGACTTTC.